The T cell receptor beta chain under discussion was sequenced for a study of early T cells in non-severe SARS-CoV-2 infection. Per the germline V gene, CDR1 is MNHNS and CDR2 is SASEGT. The V and J ends lost 6 bases and 6 bases, in that order; junction bases with no gene match: 2. The CDR3 extends over 13 amino acids. TCRdb reanalysed the 5' RACE reads using MiXCR and keeps one entry per CDR3 protein. The sample holds some 40,000 distinct CDR3 sequences, 3.5% to 5% seen once. This clonotype was found many times. The rearrangement links TRBV6-1 to TRBJ2-1; 10 nucleotides align to TRBD1. Sequenced input: whole blood. The sequence came from an adult who was a healthcare worker with PCR-confirmed SARS-CoV-2 infection or an uninfected control (not recorded which). CDR3 sequence: CASRDRGINEQFF. The CDR3 region has the DNA TGTGCCAGCAGGGACAGGGGGATCAATGAGCAGTTCTTC.